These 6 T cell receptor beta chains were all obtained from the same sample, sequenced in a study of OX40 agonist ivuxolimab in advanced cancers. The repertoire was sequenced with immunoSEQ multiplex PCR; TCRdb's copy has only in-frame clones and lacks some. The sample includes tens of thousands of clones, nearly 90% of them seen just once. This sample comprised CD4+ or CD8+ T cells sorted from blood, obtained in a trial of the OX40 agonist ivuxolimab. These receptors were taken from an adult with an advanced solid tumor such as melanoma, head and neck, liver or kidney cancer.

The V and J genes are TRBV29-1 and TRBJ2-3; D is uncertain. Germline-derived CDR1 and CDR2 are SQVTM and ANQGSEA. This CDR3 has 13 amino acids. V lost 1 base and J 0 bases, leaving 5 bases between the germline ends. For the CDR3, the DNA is TGCAGCGTTGAAGTTGGTAGCACAGATACGCAGTATTTT. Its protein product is CSVEVGSTDTQYF.

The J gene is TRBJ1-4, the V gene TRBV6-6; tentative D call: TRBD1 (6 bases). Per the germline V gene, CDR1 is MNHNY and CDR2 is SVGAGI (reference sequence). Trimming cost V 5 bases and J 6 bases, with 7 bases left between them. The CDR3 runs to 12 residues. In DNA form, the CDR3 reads TGTGCCAGCAGTAGGACAGATGAAAAACTGTTTTTT. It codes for CASSRTDEKLFF.

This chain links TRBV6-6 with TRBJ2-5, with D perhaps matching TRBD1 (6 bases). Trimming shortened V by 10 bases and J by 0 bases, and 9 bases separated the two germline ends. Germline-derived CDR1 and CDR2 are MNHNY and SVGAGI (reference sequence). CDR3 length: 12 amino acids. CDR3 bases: TGTGCCACCACAGGGAACCAAGAGACCCAGTACTTC. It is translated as CATTGNQETQYF.

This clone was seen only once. DNA for the CDR3: TGTGCCAGCAGTCAACAGGGGACTAGCGGAGACGAGCAGTACTTC. It codes for CASSQQGTSGDEQYF. The chain combines TRBV2 with TRBJ2-7; TRBD2 agrees at 11 bases. The CDR3 runs 15 residues. Germline CDR1 SNHLY, CDR2 FYNNEI. V gave up 5 bases and J gave up 5 bases; unmatched junction bases: 8.

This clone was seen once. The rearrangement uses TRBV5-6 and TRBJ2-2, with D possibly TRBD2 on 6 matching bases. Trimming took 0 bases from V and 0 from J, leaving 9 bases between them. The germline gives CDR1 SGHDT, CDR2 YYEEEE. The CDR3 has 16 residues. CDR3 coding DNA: TGTGCCAGCAGCTTGGTGGGCGGGACGAACACCGGGGAGCTGTTTTTT. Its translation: CASSLVGGTNTGELFF.

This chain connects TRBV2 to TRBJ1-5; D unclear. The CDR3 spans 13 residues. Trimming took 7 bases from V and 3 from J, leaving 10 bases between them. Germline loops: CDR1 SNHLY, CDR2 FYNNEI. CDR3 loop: CASTPQFNQPQHF. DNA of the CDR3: TGTGCCAGCACCCCCCAGTTCAATCAGCCCCAGCATTTT.